A single sample gave rise to the 12 T cell receptor beta chains below, sequenced in a study of Graves' ophthalmopathy and Graves' hyperthyroidism. The study amplified TCR beta CDR3 regions using RNA transcripts. The library came from an HTBI-primed first-round RT-PCR and a second-round multiplex PCR. Via MiXCR, TCRdb re-called the multiplex PCR reads, giving one row per CDR3 protein. The table shows hundreds of thousands of distinct CDR3 sequences, with about a fifth occurring only once. Sequenced sample: peripheral blood. Every receptor here comes from a woman aged 18-29 years with stable Graves' hyperthyroidism. Some clones in this sample may be carry-over from other donors' samples.

The rearrangement joins TRBV11-2 to TRBJ2-7; D gene unclear. The CDR3 has 13 amino acids. V was shortened by 5 bases and J by 4 bases, with 12 bases between the two germline ends. Germline lookup yields CDR1 SGHAT and CDR2 FQNNGV. CDR3 protein: CASSPPPHYEQYF. CDR3 DNA sequence: TGTGCCAGCAGCCCCCCTCCCCATTACGAGCAGTACTTC.

This clonotype came up many times. The gene calls are TRBV30 and TRBJ2-2, with 9 bases aligning to TRBD1. J gave up 4 bases and V 5 bases, and 2 bases lay outside the gene matches. The CDR3 has 13 amino acids. Germline lookup yields CDR1 GTSNPN and CDR2 SVGIG (reference sequence). DNA for the CDR3: TGTGCCTGGGGGACAGGGTTCACCGGGGAGCTGTTTTTT. This translates into CAWGTGFTGELFF.

The chain combines TRBV18 with TRBJ1-2; D is uncertain. The germline V gene has CDR1 KGHSH and CDR2 LQKENI. This CDR3 region has 14 residues. Trimming took 1 base from V and 2 from J, leaving 8 bases between them. The CDR3 region has the DNA TGTGCCAGCTCACCACGGGGTATCAACTATGGCTACACCTTC. Amino acid sequence: CASSPRGINYGYTF.

A single count supports this clonotype. The chain uses TRBV6-1 and TRBJ1-5, with D maybe TRBD1 (5 bases). CDR1 and CDR2 from the germline V gene are MNHNS and SASEGT. This CDR3 contains 12 residues. V was shortened by 7 bases and J by 5 bases, with 9 bases between the two germline ends. CDR3 nucleotides: TGTGCCAGCAAAGGAGGGGATCAGCCCCAGCATTTT. As protein: CASKGGDQPQHF.

The table lists this clonotype with many counts. The CDR3 nucleotides are TGTGCCAGCAGTCCGGAGGGCCCATTAGACACCATATATTTT. Encoded protein: CASSPEGPLDTIYF. The chain carries TRBV6-1 and TRBJ1-3; D gene unclear. There are 14 residues in the CDR3. Germline-derived CDR1 and CDR2 are MNHNS and SASEGT. The germline V and J ends were trimmed by 5 bases and 8 bases, with 16 bases remaining between them.

This clonotype was seen at least ten times. This chain connects TRBV13 to TRBJ2-5, with 10 bases lining up with TRBD1. The CDR3 is 15 residues long. The germline CDR1 and CDR2 sequences are PRHDT and FYEKMQ (reference sequence). After removal of 5 bases from V and 5 bases from J, the junction contained 8 bases not matched to a gene. The CDR3 nucleotides read TGTGCCAGCAGCATAGACAGGGGGCTGGTGGAGACCCAGTACTTC. Translated: CASSIDRGLVETQYF.

Many counts were recorded for this clonotype. The chain uses TRBV2 and TRBJ1-2; maybe TRBD1 (5 bases). Germline V lookup: CDR1 SNHLY, CDR2 FYNNEI. Trimming removed 10 bases from V and 6 bases from J, with 15 bases in between. This CDR3 region has 12 residues. The CDR3 DNA sequence: TGTGCCATCCCCGACGGGGGAGATGGCTACACCTTC. It specifies CAIPDGGDGYTF.

The sample holds many counts of this clonotype. This chain connects TRBV30 to TRBJ1-3; D is uncertain. The CDR3 spans 13 residues. Germline V CDR1 and CDR2: GTSNPN, SVGIG (reference sequence). The V end lost 7 bases, the J end lost 7 bases, and 17 bases lay between the germline ends. The CDR3 sequence: CASTRGISNTIYF. In DNA, the CDR3 is TGTGCCTCCACACGGGGTATTTCCAACACCATATATTTT. Full variable domain (outside the CDR3, taken from reference TRBV30 and TRBJ1-3): SQTIHQWPATLVQPVGSPLSLECTVEGTSNPNLYWYRQAAGRGLQLLFYSVGIGQISSEVPQNLSASRPQDRQFILSSKKLLLSDSGFYLCASTRGISNTIYFGEGSWLTVV.

The chain recombines TRBV12-3 or TRBV12-4 with TRBJ1-2, with TRBD1 matching 12 bases. The V segment lost 5 bases and the J segment 4 bases; nucleotides outside the gene matches: 14. CDR3 size: 18 residues. The DNA of the CDR3 is TGTGCCAGCAGTGCCACCGGGACAGGGGGCAGTAAGGGCTATGGCTACACCTTC. It encodes CASSATGTGGSKGYGYTF.

This clonotype was seen just once. The chain combines TRBV28 with TRBJ2-7, with D possibly being TRBD1 (6 bases). Germline CDR1 reads MDHEN; CDR2 reads SYDVKM. This CDR3 is 15 amino acids long. Trimming removed 8 bases at V and 5 bases at J, with 22 bases between. The CDR3 nucleotides read TGTGCCAGCCCCACGCCGGGACAAGTTGCCCACGAGCAGTACTTC. It yields the protein CASPTPGQVAHEQYF.

At least ten counts were recorded for this clonotype. The chain uses TRBV6-2 or TRBV6-3 and TRBJ1-1; D possibly corresponds to TRBD1 (6 bases). The CDR3 contains 16 residues. V was clipped by 4 bases and J by 0 bases, with 15 bases between them. Germline V CDR1 and CDR2: MNHEY, SVGEGT. CDR3 DNA: TGTGCCAGCAGTTTCCCTGGACAGACGATGAACACTGAAGCTTTCTTT. It encodes CASSFPGQTMNTEAFF.

This clonotype appeared many times. The genes are TRBV7-8 and TRBJ2-2, with D maybe TRBD2 (5 bases). CDR3 length equals 14 residues. Germline-derived CDR1 and CDR2 are SGHVS and FQNEAQ. V was clipped by 4 bases and J by 7 bases, with 13 bases between them. The CDR3, as DNA: TGTGCCAGCAGCTCACGCCTCGAGGGCGGGGAGCTGTTTTTT. Protein sequence: CASSSRLEGGELFF.